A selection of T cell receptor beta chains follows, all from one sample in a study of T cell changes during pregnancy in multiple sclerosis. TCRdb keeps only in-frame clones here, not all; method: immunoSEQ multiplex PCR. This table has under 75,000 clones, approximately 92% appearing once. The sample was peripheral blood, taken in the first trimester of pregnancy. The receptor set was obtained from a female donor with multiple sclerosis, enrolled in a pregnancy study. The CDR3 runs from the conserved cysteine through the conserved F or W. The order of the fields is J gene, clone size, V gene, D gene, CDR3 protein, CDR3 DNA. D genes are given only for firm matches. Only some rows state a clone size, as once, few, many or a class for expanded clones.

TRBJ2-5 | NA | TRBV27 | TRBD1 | CASRPTGGVETQYF | TGTGCCAGCAGACCGACAGGGGGCGTGGAGACCCAGTACTTC
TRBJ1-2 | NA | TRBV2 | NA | CASRPGTAANYGYTF | TGTGCCAGCAGGCCAGGGACTGCGGCTAACTATGGCTACACCTTC
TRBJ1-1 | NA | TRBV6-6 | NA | CASGATEAFF | TGTGCCAGCGGGGCCACTGAAGCTTTCTTT
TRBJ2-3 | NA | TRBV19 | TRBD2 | CASSRSGTSGTDTQYF | TGTGCCAGTAGTCGATCCGGGACTAGCGGGACGGATACGCAGTATTTT
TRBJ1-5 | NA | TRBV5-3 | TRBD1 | CARAYIGTGESAGNQPQHF | TGTGCCAGAGCGTACATAGGGACAGGGGAATCGGCTGGCAATCAGCCCCAGCATTTT
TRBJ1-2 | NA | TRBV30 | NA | CAWSVGIGVDGYTF | TGTGCCTGGAGCGTGGGAATAGGGGTTGATGGCTACACCTTC
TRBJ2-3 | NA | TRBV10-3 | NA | CAISLGEGDTQYF | TGTGCCATCAGTCTAGGAGAGGGAGATACGCAGTATTTT
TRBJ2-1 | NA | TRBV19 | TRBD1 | CASSADRDRGLDEQFF | TGTGCCAGTAGTGCCGACCGGGACAGGGGGTTAGATGAGCAGTTCTTC
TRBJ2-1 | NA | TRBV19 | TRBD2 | CASRPRGLAAKNNEQFF | TGTGCCAGTAGGCCTAGGGGACTAGCGGCGAAAAACAATGAGCAGTTCTTC
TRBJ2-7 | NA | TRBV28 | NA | CASLGGANRGRAYEQYF | TGTGCCAGCTTAGGAGGGGCGAACAGGGGTAGGGCGTACGAGCAGTACTTC
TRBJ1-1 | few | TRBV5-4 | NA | CASSANPTGEAFF | TGTGCCAGCAGCGCTAATCCCACGGGAGAAGCTTTCTTT
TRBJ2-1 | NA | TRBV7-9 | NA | CASGGGIEQFF | TGTGCCAGTGGTGGAGGGATTGAGCAGTTCTTC
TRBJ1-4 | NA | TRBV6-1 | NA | CAGSGTQHEKLFF | TGTGCCGGTTCCGGGACACAGCATGAAAAACTGTTTTTT
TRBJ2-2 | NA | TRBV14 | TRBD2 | CASTPWASGRAWGGELFF | TGTGCCAGCACCCCGTGGGCTAGCGGGAGGGCCTGGGGCGGGGAGCTGTTTTTT
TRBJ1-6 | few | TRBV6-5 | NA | CASRGQINSPLHF | TGTGCCAGCAGAGGACAGATCAATTCACCCCTCCACTTT